Listed below are T cell receptor beta chains from one sample, sequenced in a study of cytomegalovirus exposure and HLA in healthy donors. The repertoire was sequenced with immunoSEQ multiplex PCR; TCRdb's copy has only in-frame clones and lacks some. The table includes 150,000 to 200,000 clones, about four fifths detected once. The material sequenced was PBMCs. All receptors derive from a woman aged 18-35 years in good health and CMV-seropositive. Each CDR3 is given with its conserved first and last residue. A D gene is named only where the DNA matches it firmly. For some rows the clone size is stated as once, few or many, or as a class when expanded; others skip it.

clone size | J gene | D gene | V gene | CDR3 DNA | CDR3 protein
- | TRBJ2-5 | - | TRBV5-1 | TGCGCCAGCAGCTTCAGCCGGGGGACCAAAGCGGAGACCCAGTACTTC | CASSFSRGTKAETQYF
- | TRBJ1-1 | - | TRBV5-1 | TGCGCCAGCAGCTTGGGGGCAGGGAATATGAACACTGAAGCTTTCTTT | CASSLGAGNMNTEAFF
few | TRBJ2-1 | TRBD1 | TRBV18 | TGTGCCAGCTCAGTCCAGGGGGCCGTTTACAATGAGCAGTTCTTC | CASSVQGAVYNEQFF
- | TRBJ2-2 | TRBD1 | TRBV6-1 | TGTGCCAGCGGCGGACAGGGTTACGGGGAGCTGTTTTTT | CASGGQGYGELFF
few | TRBJ2-7 | TRBD2 | TRBV11-3 | TGTGCCAGCAGCCTTGGACTAGCGTCCGAGCAGTACTTC | CASSLGLASEQYF
- | TRBJ2-1 | TRBD2 | TRBV28 | TGTGCCATCGCCGGGACTAGCTCCTACAATGAGCAGTTCTTC | CAIAGTSSYNEQFF
- | TRBJ2-7 | TRBD1 | TRBV5-1 | TGCGCCAGCAGCTGGGGGGATGGACAGGGGCAGGGCTGGGGGTACGAGCAGTACTTC | CASSWGDGQGQGWGYEQYF
- | TRBJ1-2 | TRBD1 | TRBV6-1 | TGTGCCAGCAGTGAAGGCGGGACAGGGAGGGCCTCTAACTATGGCTACACCTTC | CASSEGGTGRASNYGYTF
few | TRBJ2-3 | TRBD2 | TRBV4-3 | TGCGCCAGCAGCCAAGATGTGGAGCGGGGATTGGCAGATACGCAGTATTTT | CASSQDVERGLADTQYF
once | TRBJ1-2 | - | TRBV28 | TGTGCCAGCAGTCATCCCCGGAGGGCATATGGCTACACCTTC | CASSHPRRAYGYTF
- | TRBJ2-5 | - | TRBV25-1 | TGTGCCAGCAGTGAATTCGGGGAACAGGGCAGGGAGACCCAGTACTTC | CASSEFGEQGRETQYF
- | TRBJ1-6 | TRBD1 | TRBV5-1 | TGCGCCAGCAGCTTTATCCCACCAACGGGACAGGGATCACCCCTCCACTTT | CASSFIPPTGQGSPLHF
- | TRBJ1-6 | - | TRBV4-3 | TGCGCCAGCAGCCAGGACAAGGGGGGGTATAATTCACCCCTCCACTTT | CASSQDKGGYNSPLHF
- | TRBJ2-7 | - | TRBV27 | TGTGCCAGCAGTTCCCCCCCAGGGAACGAGCAGTACTTC | CASSSPPGNEQYF
- | TRBJ1-1 | - | TRBV2 | TGTGCCAGCAGTGAAATAGGGGATGGCACTGAAGCTTTCTTT | CASSEIGDGTEAFF
- | TRBJ2-5 | - | TRBV4-1 | TGCGCCAGCAGCCGCACACCGGGACTGGCACAAGAGACCCAGTACTTC | CASSRTPGLAQETQYF
- | TRBJ2-7 | - | TRBV7-9 | TGTGCCAGCAGCTTAGGGGGGCTCGAGCAGTACTTC | CASSLGGLEQYF
- | TRBJ1-2 | TRBD1 | TRBV6-5 | TGTGCCAGCAGTTACACTCGGGACAGGCGGTATGGCTACACCTTC | CASSYTRDRRYGYTF
- | TRBJ1-1 | - | TRBV7-8 | TGTGCCAGCAGCTTAGCCCGACAGATCATGAACACTGAAGCTTTCTTT | CASSLARQIMNTEAFF
- | TRBJ2-5 | TRBD1 | TRBV4-1 | TGCGCCAGCAGCCAAAGAGGGGGGACAGGAGAGACCCAGTACTTC | CASSQRGGTGETQYF
- | TRBJ1-1 | - | TRBV9 | TGTGCCAGCAGCAGTACAGGTACCGCTGAAGCTTTCTTT | CASSSTGTAEAFF
- | TRBJ2-7 | TRBD1 | TRBV5-4 | TGTGCCAGCAGCTTTCAGGGGGTCTACGAGCAGTACTTC | CASSFQGVYEQYF
few | TRBJ1-2 | TRBD1 | TRBV6-5 | TGTGCCAGCAGCCCACAGGGGACCTATGGCTACACCTTC | CASSPQGTYGYTF
- | TRBJ1-6 | - | TRBV13 | TGTGCCAGTCAGGGCAAGGGTTCACCCCTCCACTTT | CASQGKGSPLHF
- | TRBJ2-7 | - | TRBV5-4 | TGTGCCAGCAGCTTGTGGCGCGGGATCTCCTACGAGCAGTACTTC | CASSLWRGISYEQYF
- | TRBJ2-1 | - | TRBV6-4 | TGTGCCAGCAGTGAACTTGGGGGCTCGAATGAGCAGTTCTTC | CASSELGGSNEQFF
many | TRBJ2-7 | TRBD2 | TRBV2 | TGTGCCAGCAGCGCACCTAGCGGGGGGCAGGCCGACGAGCAGTACTTC | CASSAPSGGQADEQYF
- | TRBJ2-7 | - | TRBV20-1 | TGCAGTGCTAGGGGGCCCCTAGGGCAGTACTTC | CSARGPLGQYF
- | TRBJ1-3 | TRBD1 | TRBV5-1 | TGCGCCAGCAGCTTATTGGGACAGAGCTCTGGAAACACCATATATTTT | CASSLLGQSSGNTIYF
few | TRBJ1-1 | TRBD1 | TRBV11-2 | TGTGCCAGCAGCGGAGACAGGGCCACTGAAGCTTTCTTT | CASSGDRATEAFF
- | TRBJ1-2 | TRBD1 | TRBV2 | TGTGCCAGCAGGCGGACAGGGCGCGGCTACACCTTC | CASRRTGRGYTF
- | TRBJ1-2 | TRBD1 | TRBV10-3 | TGTGCCATCAGTGAGTCCGGGACAGGGAGTTTTGGCTACACCTTC | CAISESGTGSFGYTF
- | TRBJ2-3 | - | TRBV9 | TGTGCCAGCAGCGTAGCTGGAGGGGATACGCAGTATTTT | CASSVAGGDTQYF
- | TRBJ2-7 | TRBD2 | TRBV28 | TGTGCCAGCAGTTTAGAGCAGGGACTAGGGTACGAGCAGTACTTC | CASSLEQGLGYEQYF
- | TRBJ2-7 | - | TRBV27 | TGTGCCAGCAGCCCAGGCCCAACCTACGAGCAGTACTTC | CASSPGPTYEQYF
- | TRBJ2-6 | - | TRBV7-2 | TGTGCCAGCAGCCCAACCGGGGTCCTCTCTGGGGCCAACGTCCTGACTTTC | CASSPTGVLSGANVLTF
- | TRBJ2-5 | - | TRBV25-1 | TGTGCCAGCAGTCGGGGGGGACAGCCGGAACCGGAGACCCAGTACTTC | CASSRGGQPEPETQYF
- | TRBJ2-3 | - | TRBV7-9 | TGTGCCAGCAGCTTTGGGTCGGGGGTAGTGACAGATACGCAGTATTTT | CASSFGSGVVTDTQYF
- | TRBJ2-1 | - | TRBV7-6 | TGTGCCAGCAGCTTAGGAATGAGGCGGGGTGGGGGTGAGCAGTTCTTC | CASSLGMRRGGGEQFF
- | TRBJ1-2 | - | TRBV6-5 | TGTGCCAGCAGTTATACCTCAGGGTTAGATGGCTACACCTTC | CASSYTSGLDGYTF
- | TRBJ1-1 | - | TRBV5-1 | TGCGCCAGCAGCTTGGACAGGGAGGCTTTCTTT | CASSLDREAFF
- | TRBJ1-4 | - | TRBV6-1 | TGTGCCAGCATCGGGGGGTCAAATGAAAAACTGTTTTTT | CASIGGSNEKLFF
- | TRBJ1-6 | - | TRBV10-3 | TGTGCCATCAGTAATGCAGAGGGTTCGGGTTCACCCCTCCACTTT | CAISNAEGSGSPLHF
- | TRBJ2-1 | TRBD1 | TRBV7-3 | TGTGCCAGCAGCTTATCGGGACAGGGGGGGCATGAGCAGTTCTTC | CASSLSGQGGHEQFF
few | TRBJ2-7 | TRBD2 | TRBV5-4 | TGTGCCAGCAGCTCCCCACGGGGGGAGTCCTACGAGCAGTACTTC | CASSSPRGESYEQYF
once | TRBJ1-2 | TRBD1 | TRBV27 | TGTGCCACAGGGACAGGGGGGAGTGGCTACACCTTC | CATGTGGSGYTF
- | TRBJ2-2 | TRBD2 | TRBV9 | TGTGCCAGCAGCGTAGAGCGGGGGCCTCACACCGGGGAGCTGTTTTTT | CASSVERGPHTGELFF
- | TRBJ2-3 | TRBD1 | TRBV15 | TGTGCCACCAGCGGCAGACAGGGGGCAGCAGATACGCAGTATTTT | CATSGRQGAADTQYF
- | TRBJ2-1 | TRBD2 | TRBV2 | TGTGCCAGCGAGCGGGGGGGGGACAATGAGCAGTTCTTC | CASERGGDNEQFF
- | TRBJ1-1 | - | TRBV4-2 | TGTGCCAGCAGCGCCCAGGGGCAGAACACTGAAGCTTTCTTT | CASSAQGQNTEAFF
- | TRBJ2-1 | TRBD2 | TRBV27 | TGTGCCAGCAGTCAACCCTTAGCGGGCTGGAATGAGCAGTTCTTC | CASSQPLAGWNEQFF
few | TRBJ1-5 | TRBD1 | TRBV7-2 | TGTGCCAGCAGCGCGCGGACAGGGGGAGCTGCCCAGCCCCAGCATTTT | CASSARTGGAAQPQHF
- | TRBJ1-1 | TRBD1 | TRBV27 | TGTGCCAGCAGTTTAAGGGGACAGTCTACTGAAGCTTTCTTT | CASSLRGQSTEAFF
- | TRBJ1-1 | TRBD1 | TRBV28 | TGTGCCAGCAGTCCGGCAGGGGGCGCGGTATCTGAAGCTTTCTTT | CASSPAGGAVSEAFF
- | TRBJ2-1 | TRBD1 | TRBV7-9 | TGTGCCAGCAGCCCAAAGGACAGGGATAATTCCTACAATGAGCAGTTCTTC | CASSPKDRDNSYNEQFF
- | TRBJ2-1 | - | TRBV21-1 | TGTGCCAGCAGCAAAAGAGTTCGGCGGGAGGTCGACAATGAGCAGTTCTTC | CASSKRVRREVDNEQFF
- | TRBJ1-3 | - | TRBV6-5 | TGTGCCAGCAGTGCGACAGGCTCTGGAAACACCATATATTTT | CASSATGSGNTIYF
- | TRBJ2-7 | TRBD1 | TRBV6-1 | TGTGCCACGAGACAGGGGGCGATTTACGAGCAGTACTTC | CATRQGAIYEQYF
once | TRBJ2-7 | - | TRBV5-6 | TGTGCCAGCAGCTTATGGGCAGGGGTCGAGCAGTACTTC | CASSLWAGVEQYF